This is a list of T cell receptor beta chains from one sample in a study of blood T cells in healthy people across ages. A single record per CDR3 protein comes from TCRdb applying MiXCR to the 5' RACE reads. The table shows 600,000 to 1,000,000 distinct CDR3 sequences, with 58% occurring only once. Sequenced input: blood. The receptors stem from a man aged 25-45 years in good health. The CDR3 runs from the conserved cysteine through the conserved F or W. Each record gives: J gene, CDR3 length, V gene, clone size, D gene, CDR3 protein, CDR3 DNA. D genes are given only for firm matches. Clone sizes are given selectively: once, few, many, or a class where the clone is expanded.

J gene: TRBJ2-1; CDR3 length: 17; V gene: TRBV20-1; clone size: .; D gene: .; CDR3 protein: CRALPNLSTEGHNEQFF; CDR3 DNA: TGCAGGGCCCTCCCAAACCTCTCGACTGAGGGGCACAATGAGCAGTTCTTC
J gene: TRBJ2-7; CDR3 length: 13; V gene: TRBV9; clone size: .; D gene: .; CDR3 protein: CASSRADSREQYF; CDR3 DNA: TGTGCCAGCAGCAGAGCGGACTCTAGAGAGCAGTACTTC
J gene: TRBJ2-6; CDR3 length: 15; V gene: TRBV28; clone size: few; D gene: TRBD2; CDR3 protein: CASGLARAGANVLTF; CDR3 DNA: TGTGCCAGCGGACTAGCTAGGGCTGGGGCCAACGTCCTGACTTTC
J gene: TRBJ1-2; CDR3 length: 15; V gene: TRBV4-2; clone size: .; D gene: .; CDR3 protein: CASSPREGREDGYTF; CDR3 DNA: TGTGCCAGCAGCCCGAGGGAGGGCAGGGAGGATGGCTACACCTTC
J gene: TRBJ1-2; CDR3 length: 15; V gene: TRBV7-9; clone size: once; D gene: .; CDR3 protein: CASSAGTDYNYGYTF; CDR3 DNA: TGTGCCAGCAGCGCCGGGACGGACTACAACTATGGCTACACCTTC
J gene: TRBJ2-7; CDR3 length: 14; V gene: TRBV4-3; clone size: .; D gene: .; CDR3 protein: CASSQSLWENEQYF; CDR3 DNA: TGCGCCAGCAGCCAATCCCTTTGGGAGAACGAGCAGTACTTC
J gene: TRBJ2-3; CDR3 length: 17; V gene: TRBV4-3; clone size: many; D gene: TRBD2; CDR3 protein: CASSQDFGLAGVGTQYF; CDR3 DNA: TGCGCCAGCAGCCAAGATTTCGGCCTAGCGGGAGTTGGTACGCAGTATTTT
J gene: TRBJ2-6; CDR3 length: 16; V gene: TRBV5-1; clone size: .; D gene: .; CDR3 protein: CASRPQGNSGATVLTF; CDR3 DNA: TGCGCCAGCCGACCCCAGGGGAACTCCGGGGCCACCGTCCTGACTTTC
J gene: TRBJ1-2; CDR3 length: 16; V gene: TRBV7-2; clone size: few; D gene: .; CDR3 protein: CASRDSRGVGSYGYTF; CDR3 DNA: TGTGCCAGCAGGGATTCTAGGGGGGTGGGGAGCTATGGCTACACCTTC
J gene: TRBJ1-4; CDR3 length: 15; V gene: TRBV7-2; clone size: .; D gene: .; CDR3 protein: CASRREKATNEKLFF; CDR3 DNA: TGTGCCAGCCGGAGGGAGAAAGCAACTAATGAAAAACTGTTTTTT
J gene: TRBJ1-2; CDR3 length: 13; V gene: TRBV6-1; clone size: few; D gene: TRBD1; CDR3 protein: CASSRTGEDGYTF; CDR3 DNA: TGTGCCAGCAGCCGGACAGGGGAGGATGGCTACACCTTC
J gene: TRBJ2-1; CDR3 length: 15; V gene: TRBV6-1; clone size: .; D gene: .; CDR3 protein: CASSVGTPRSNEQFF; CDR3 DNA: TGTGCCAGCAGCGTCGGGACCCCGCGGAGTAATGAGCAGTTCTTC
J gene: TRBJ1-1; CDR3 length: 13; V gene: TRBV7-2; clone size: few; D gene: .; CDR3 protein: CASSSGARTEAFF; CDR3 DNA: TGTGCCAGCAGCTCAGGGGCGCGGACTGAAGCTTTCTTT
J gene: TRBJ2-3; CDR3 length: 15; V gene: TRBV7-9; clone size: few; D gene: .; CDR3 protein: CASSFGMDHTDTQYF; CDR3 DNA: TGTGCCAGCAGCTTCGGAATGGATCACACAGATACGCAGTATTTT
J gene: TRBJ2-1; CDR3 length: 16; V gene: TRBV7-8; clone size: .; D gene: .; CDR3 protein: CASSPRLEPRINEQFF; CDR3 DNA: TGTGCCAGCAGCCCCAGGTTGGAGCCGAGGATCAATGAGCAGTTCTTC
J gene: TRBJ2-7; CDR3 length: 15; V gene: TRBV7-2; clone size: once; D gene: TRBD2; CDR3 protein: CASSPGIAGLYEQYF; CDR3 DNA: TGTGCCAGCAGCCCTGGGATAGCGGGACTTTACGAGCAGTACTTC
J gene: TRBJ2-7; CDR3 length: 18; V gene: TRBV7-6; clone size: .; D gene: TRBD2; CDR3 protein: CASSLFPLAGERRNEQYF; CDR3 DNA: TGTGCCAGCAGCTTATTTCCCCTAGCGGGAGAAAGAAGGAATGAGCAGTACTTC
J gene: TRBJ2-3; CDR3 length: 13; V gene: TRBV21-1; clone size: .; D gene: .; CDR3 protein: CASSRLSTDTQYF; CDR3 DNA: TGTGCCAGCAGCAGGCTGAGCACAGATACGCAGTATTTT
J gene: TRBJ2-1; CDR3 length: 16; V gene: TRBV5-4; clone size: .; D gene: .; CDR3 protein: CASSLDGTAAYNEQFF; CDR3 DNA: TGTGCCAGCAGCTTGGACGGAACTGCGGCCTACAATGAGCAGTTCTTC
J gene: TRBJ1-2; CDR3 length: 13; V gene: TRBV6-4; clone size: .; D gene: .; CDR3 protein: CASRQGLNYGYTF; CDR3 DNA: TGTGCCAGCAGACAGGGTCTCAACTATGGCTACACCTTC
J gene: TRBJ2-5; CDR3 length: 13; V gene: TRBV5-1; clone size: .; D gene: .; CDR3 protein: CVSSLAGRFGPYF; CDR3 DNA: TGCGTCAGCAGCTTGGCCGGGAGATTTGGTCCGTACTTC
J gene: TRBJ2-3; CDR3 length: 14; V gene: TRBV20-1; clone size: once; D gene: TRBD2; CDR3 protein: CSAPSGKGSDTQYF; CDR3 DNA: TGCAGTGCTCCCAGCGGGAAAGGGTCAGATACGCAGTATTTT
J gene: TRBJ1-5; CDR3 length: 12; V gene: TRBV12-3/TRBV12-4; clone size: .; D gene: .; CDR3 protein: CASSLSHGPQHF; CDR3 DNA: TGTGCCAGCAGTTTAAGCCATGGGCCCCAGCATTTT
J gene: TRBJ2-1; CDR3 length: 16; V gene: TRBV20-1; clone size: .; D gene: TRBD1; CDR3 protein: CSASPSSGTGINEQFF; CDR3 DNA: TGCAGTGCTAGCCCGAGTTCCGGGACAGGGATTAATGAGCAGTTCTTC
J gene: TRBJ2-1; CDR3 length: 17; V gene: TRBV7-6; clone size: .; D gene: .; CDR3 protein: CASSLQLSGDLSNEQFF; CDR3 DNA: TGTGCCAGCAGTTTACAACTATCGGGGGACCTTTCCAATGAGCAGTTCTTC
J gene: TRBJ2-4; CDR3 length: 14; V gene: TRBV2; clone size: .; D gene: .; CDR3 protein: CASSDLGSRNIQYF; CDR3 DNA: TGTGCCAGCAGTGACTTGGGTTCGCGGAACATTCAGTACTTC
J gene: TRBJ1-1; CDR3 length: 14; V gene: TRBV15; clone size: .; D gene: .; CDR3 protein: CATSPFGDNTEAFF; CDR3 DNA: TGTGCCACCAGCCCCTTCGGCGACAACACTGAAGCTTTCTTT
J gene: TRBJ2-7; CDR3 length: 12; V gene: TRBV2; clone size: .; D gene: .; CDR3 protein: CASNGDHYEQYF; CDR3 DNA: TGTGCCAGCAACGGGGACCACTACGAGCAGTACTTC
J gene: TRBJ2-3; CDR3 length: 16; V gene: TRBV5-4; clone size: .; D gene: .; CDR3 protein: CASSLDGTHSTDTQYF; CDR3 DNA: TGTGCCAGCAGCTTAGACGGCACCCATAGCACAGATACGCAGTATTTT
J gene: TRBJ1-2; CDR3 length: 13; V gene: TRBV6-4; clone size: .; D gene: .; CDR3 protein: CASSEGKDYGYTF; CDR3 DNA: TGTGCCAGCAGTGAAGGGAAGGACTATGGCTACACCTTC
J gene: TRBJ2-3; CDR3 length: 15; V gene: TRBV18; clone size: many; D gene: .; CDR3 protein: CASSPTEGERDTQYF; CDR3 DNA: TGTGCCAGCTCACCCACGGAGGGGGAGAGAGATACGCAGTATTTT
J gene: TRBJ2-4; CDR3 length: 13; V gene: TRBV12-3/TRBV12-4; clone size: .; D gene: .; CDR3 protein: CASSLEPRGIQYF; CDR3 DNA: TGTGCCAGCAGCCTGGAACCCCGAGGCATTCAGTACTTC
J gene: TRBJ2-7; CDR3 length: 14; V gene: TRBV5-1; clone size: once; D gene: TRBD2; CDR3 protein: CASSRGTSSYEQYF; CDR3 DNA: TGCGCCAGCAGCAGGGGGACTAGCTCCTACGAGCAGTACTTC